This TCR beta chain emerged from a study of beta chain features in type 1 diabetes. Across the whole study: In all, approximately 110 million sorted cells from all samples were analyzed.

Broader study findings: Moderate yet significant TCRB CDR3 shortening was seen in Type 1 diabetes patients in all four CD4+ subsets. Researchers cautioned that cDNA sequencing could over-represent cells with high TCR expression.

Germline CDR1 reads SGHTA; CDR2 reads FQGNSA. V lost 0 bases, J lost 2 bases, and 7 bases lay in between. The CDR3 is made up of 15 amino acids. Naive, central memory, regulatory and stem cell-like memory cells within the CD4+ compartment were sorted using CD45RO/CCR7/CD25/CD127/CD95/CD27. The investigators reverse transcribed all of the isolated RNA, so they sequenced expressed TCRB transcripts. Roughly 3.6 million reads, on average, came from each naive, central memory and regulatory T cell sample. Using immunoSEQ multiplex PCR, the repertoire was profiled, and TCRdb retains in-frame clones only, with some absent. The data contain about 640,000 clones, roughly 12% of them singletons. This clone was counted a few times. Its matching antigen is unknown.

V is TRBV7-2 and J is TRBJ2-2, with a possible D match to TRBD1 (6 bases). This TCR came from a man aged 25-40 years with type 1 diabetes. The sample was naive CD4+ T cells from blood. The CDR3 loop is CASSLAQGNTGELFF. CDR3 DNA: TGTGCCAGCAGCTTAGCACAGGGTAACACCGGGGAGCTGTTTTTT.